The 18 T cell receptor beta chains in this list originate from one sample, sequenced in a study of CD8 T cells in Susac syndrome. A quantity of about 0.5 to 1 ug RNA underwent reverse transcription using random hexamers. Each CDR3 protein is one row after TCRdb ran MiXCR on the immunoSEQ multiplex PCR reads. The sample carries some 300,000 distinct CDR3 sequences, about 91% recorded once. What was sequenced was CD8+ T cells from PBMCs. The receptors here all came from a human donor with multiple sclerosis.

This rearrangement joins TRBV10-3 to TRBJ1-2; 7 bases match TRBD1. V shed 2 bases, J shed 4 bases, and the junction held 4 bases outside the gene matches. The CDR3 runs 14 residues. CDR1 is ENHRY and CDR2 is SYGVKD in the germline V gene. CDR3 nucleotides: TGTGCCATCAGTGAGACCGGGACAGCCTATGGCTACACCTTC. Translating it yields CAISETGTAYGYTF.

J is TRBJ2-3 and V is TRBV9; 7 nucleotides match TRBD1. CDR1 is SGDLS and CDR2 is YYNGEE in the germline V gene. There are 14 residues in the CDR3. Unmatched junction bases numbered 9, after V lost 4 bases and J lost 7 bases. In nucleotides, the CDR3 is TGTGCCAGCAGCCTCGAGGGGGCATCGAATACGCAGTATTTT. Amino acids: CASSLEGASNTQYF.

This chain uses TRBV3-1 with TRBJ2-7; D is unclear. V lost 3 bases and J lost 4, with 25 bases in between. The germline CDR1 and CDR2 sequences are LGHDT and YNNKEL (reference sequence). CDR3 length: 18 residues. In DNA, the CDR3 is TGTGCCAGCAGCCAGGTAAGGGTTTTTTCACGGAGAAGGTACGAGCAGTACTTC. Translating it yields CASSQVRVFSRRRYEQYF.

The J gene is TRBJ1-1, the V gene TRBV30; D is unclear. Germline CDR1 reads GTSNPN; CDR2 reads SVGIG (reference sequence). V was trimmed by 5 bases and J by 3 bases, leaving 10 bases between them. This CDR3 has 12 amino acids. The CDR3 bases are TGTGCCTGGGCCATCGGGGACACTGAAGCTTTCTTT. Its protein is CAWAIGDTEAFF.

The CDR3 loop reads CASSQVRTGVDEQYF. CDR3 DNA: TGTGCCAGCAGCCAAGTCAGGACAGGGGTAGACGAGCAGTACTTC. The chain carries TRBV3-1 and TRBJ2-7; 9 bases agree with TRBD1. Germline values: CDR1 LGHDT, CDR2 YNNKEL (reference sequence). The CDR3 consists of 15 residues. The J segment lost 5 bases and the V segment lost 1 base, leaving 6 bases of the junction unmatched.

The chain carries TRBV18 and TRBJ1-1, with D possibly TRBD1 on 6 matching bases. Trimming stripped 6 bases from V and 3 bases from J, with 20 bases between. The CDR3 covers 16 residues. CDR1 KGHSH and CDR2 LQKENI come from the germline V gene. The CDR3 spells CASSPPPGVGDTEAFF. CDR3 nucleotide sequence: TGTGCCAGCTCCCCTCCCCCAGGGGTTGGGGACACTGAAGCTTTCTTT.

The V and J genes are TRBV20-1 and TRBJ2-1; 8 bases are a match to TRBD1. Germline CDR1 DFQATT, CDR2 SNEGSKA (reference sequence). The CDR3 spans 19 residues. Unmatched junction bases numbered 23, after V lost 6 bases and J lost 4 bases. The chain's CDR3 is CSANTAATRGPRWYNEQFF. CDR3 coding DNA: TGCAGTGCCAACACGGCAGCCACCAGGGGGCCTAGGTGGTACAATGAGCAGTTCTTC.

In DNA, the CDR3 is TGCAGTGCTAGAGTGCGGCAGGGCCTCCAAGAGACCCAGTACTTC. Translated: CSARVRQGLQETQYF. The chain has TRBV20-1 and TRBJ2-5; perhaps TRBD1 as D (5 bases). The CDR3 extends over 15 amino acids. The germline gives CDR1 DFQATT, CDR2 SNEGSKA (reference sequence). Between the trimmed V and J ends, which lost 1 base and 1 base, there was a span of 13 bases.

The chain has TRBV30 and TRBJ1-6, with 8 positions matching TRBD1. The germline gives CDR1 GTSNPN, CDR2 SVGIG (reference sequence). The CDR3 extends over 14 amino acids. The J segment lost 5 bases and the V segment lost 5 bases, leaving 5 bases of the junction unmatched. The CDR3 DNA reads as TGTGCCTGGGTACAGGGGGTGAATAATTCACCCCTCCACTTT. It is translated as CAWVQGVNNSPLHF.

Points on this clonotype: The DNA is left out, because the CDR3 cannot be placed on it with certainty; the CDR3 is given as TCRdb lists it. The gene calls are TRBV20-1 and TRBJ2-2; the table's TRBD1 call for D was not verified on the DNA. The CDR3 length is 13 residues, termini included. The germline gives CDR1 DFQATT, CDR2 SNEGSKA (reference sequence). CDR3 amino acids: CSVPGHKAGSCFF.

This clonotype was found once. The DNA for the CDR3 is TGTGCCAGCCAGACTAGCGGGGGGGCGTACAATGAGCAGTTCTTC. Translation: CASQTSGGAYNEQFF. This chain uses TRBV19 with TRBJ2-1; 14 bases match TRBD2. Trimming took 9 bases from V and 4 from J; bases not matched to a gene: 5. The CDR3 contains 15 residues. Per germline, CDR1 LNHDA and CDR2 SQIVND (reference sequence).

The chain links TRBV6-1 to TRBJ2-5; 9 bases fit TRBD1. CDR1 and CDR2 (germline): MNHNS, SASEGT. Trimming cost V 3 bases and J 2 bases; bases outside gene matches: 4. This CDR3 spans 15 amino acids. CDR3 nucleotides: TGTGCCAGCAGTGATAGGACAGGGGATCAAGAGACCCAGTACTTC. Translating gives CASSDRTGDQETQYF.

This clonotype has a single count. This rearrangement joins TRBV5-6 to TRBJ2-5; D might be TRBD1 (5 bases). The V gene lost 3 bases and the J gene lost 0 bases, with 12 bases spanning the gap. This CDR3 is built from 15 residues. The V gene's germline CDR1 is SGHDT and CDR2 YYEEEE. CDR3 nucleotides: TGTGCCAGCAGCTCGTCCGACAGCTACCAAGAGACCCAGTACTTC. It encodes CASSSSDSYQETQYF.

This chain joins TRBV28 and TRBJ2-7; tentatively, D is TRBD1 or TRBD2 (6 bases each). The CDR3 extends over 14 amino acids. The V end lost 3 bases, the J end lost 3 bases, and 12 bases lay between the germline ends. Per the germline V gene, CDR1 is MDHEN and CDR2 is SYDVKM. The CDR3 region has the DNA TGTGCCAGCAGTTTTAGGGGGGTTGACTACGAGCAGTACTTC. Translating gives CASSFRGVDYEQYF.

The rearrangement uses TRBV15 and TRBJ2-1; 8 nucleotides line up with TRBD2. CDR1 is LNHNV and CDR2 is YYDKDF in the germline V gene (reference sequence). With 1 base clipped from V and 4 bases from J, the junction kept 3 bases outside the gene matches. The CDR3 is 15 residues long. CDR3 residues: CATSRVAGGYNEQFF. Here the CDR3 DNA reads TGTGCCACCAGCAGAGTTGCGGGAGGTTACAATGAGCAGTTCTTC.

J is TRBJ2-1 and V is TRBV7-6, with 9 bases matching TRBD2. This CDR3 has 16 amino acids. V shed 5 bases and J 6 bases; nucleotides not matched to a gene: 11. Germline values: CDR1 SGHVS, CDR2 FNYEAQ. The CDR3, as DNA: TGTGCCAGCAGCCGAATAGGGGTTAGCGGGGGCAATGAGCAGTTCTTC. This encodes CASSRIGVSGGNEQFF.

This chain connects TRBV4-1 to TRBJ1-1; D possibly corresponds to TRBD1 (6 bases). This CDR3 is 15 amino acids long. CDR1 is MGHRA and CDR2 is YSYEKL in the germline V gene. V was cut by 0 bases and J by 5 bases, with 13 bases left in between. The CDR3 nucleotides read TGCGCCAGCAGCCAAGATCATTGGGGGCGGACTGAAGCTTTCTTT. It translates to CASSQDHWGRTEAFF.

The genes are TRBV6-2 or TRBV6-3 and TRBJ2-1, with D perhaps matching TRBD1 (6 bases). Germline values: CDR1 MNHEY, CDR2 SVGEGT. Trimming took 4 bases from V and 8 from J, leaving 15 bases between them. This CDR3 has 14 residues. The CDR3 DNA reads as TGTGCCAGCAGTTCTACAGACAGGCTCCATGAGCAGTTCTTC. Translation: CASSSTDRLHEQFF.